This TCR beta chain comes out of a study of T cell clonotyping in hematopoietic cell transplantation. In the case of this clone: Its antigen is unidentified.

Study-wide findings and caveats: Pathologically expanded recipient clonotypes increased progressively from day 30 to day 180 as diversity fell. Cells were unsorted, so CD4 and CD8 contributions were not separated.

The table came from immunoSEQ multiplex PCR; TCRdb's copy has only in-frame clones and leaves some out. This sample has 3,000 to 4,500 clones, with 18% found just once. This clonotype was obtained from a male patient between 50 and 60 years old who had an allogeneic stem cell transplant from a related donor, so the T cells may come from the graft donor. Some clones in this sample may be carry-over from other donors' samples. Sequenced here: peripheral blood mononuclear cells, sampled 30 days after allogeneic stem cell transplant.

CDR3 region: CASSFSGRSSYEQYF. The CDR3 DNA is TGTGCCAGCAGCTTTTCAGGGAGGTCCTCCTACGAGCAGTACTTC. This rearrangement joins TRBV5-6 to TRBJ2-7, with a weak D call TRBD2 (6 bases). From germline, CDR1 is SGHDT and CDR2 YYEEEE. Between the trimmed V and J ends, which lost 2 bases and 0 bases, there was a span of 12 bases. The CDR3 spans 15 residues.